Listed below are T cell receptor beta chains from one sample, sequenced in a study of monozygotic twins with inflammatory bowel disease. TCRdb re-called the 5' RACE reads; every CDR3 protein appears as one record, without DNA. The repertoire table contains hundreds of thousands of distinct CDR3 sequences. The specimen sequenced was blood. These receptors came from a human donor with ulcerative colitis or Crohn's disease, or a healthy co-twin of an affected twin (not recorded which). Each CDR3 is given with its conserved first and last residue. Each record gives: V gene, J gene, CDR3 protein.

V: TRBV12-3/TRBV12-4; J: TRBJ2-7; CDR3: CASMGAYEQYF
V: TRBV25-1; J: TRBJ1-5; CDR3: CASSEVRENQPQHF
V: TRBV7-6; J: TRBJ1-4; CDR3: CASSPGGEANEKLFF
V: TRBV9; J: TRBJ2-1; CDR3: CASSFRAFNEQFF
V: TRBV9; J: TRBJ2-1; CDR3: CASSTSDRGAPYNEQFF
V: TRBV4-3; J: TRBJ2-1; CDR3: CASSQERVNEQFF
V: TRBV30; J: TRBJ1-5; CDR3: CAWSVQGKTQHF
V: TRBV11-2; J: TRBJ2-2; CDR3: CASSFPRVASNTGELFF
V: TRBV5-6; J: TRBJ2-2; CDR3: CASSFEQGKLFF
V: TRBV9; J: TRBJ2-7; CDR3: CASSVDDRASSYEQYF
V: TRBV6-1; J: TRBJ1-5; CDR3: CASSEATTSPQHF
V: TRBV29-1; J: TRBJ2-2; CDR3: CSVGRQGRTGELFF
V: TRBV7-8; J: TRBJ1-1; CDR3: CASSLAATGQGSGLNTEAFF
V: TRBV28; J: TRBJ1-2; CDR3: CASSLPTPTGPDYGYTF
V: TRBV20-1; J: TRBJ2-3; CDR3: CSAKALAGASTQYF
V: TRBV5-1; J: TRBJ2-7; CDR3: CATSLEGPYEQYF
V: TRBV4-3; J: TRBJ2-1; CDR3: CASSPFTAVAGDSEQFF
V: TRBV15; J: TRBJ2-2; CDR3: CATSRAATGVGELFF
V: TRBV12-3/TRBV12-4; J: TRBJ1-3; CDR3: CASTQGGSIYF
V: TRBV5-4; J: TRBJ2-3; CDR3: CASSLKIAGASTDTQYF
V: TRBV5-1; J: TRBJ2-7; CDR3: CASSIGTGVTYEQYF
V: TRBV12-3/TRBV12-4; J: TRBJ2-5; CDR3: CASTPVSGLQYF
V: TRBV29-1; J: TRBJ2-7; CDR3: CSVEPRRGYEQYF
V: TRBV28; J: TRBJ1-5; CDR3: CASSFKRVKQPQHF
V: TRBV20-1; J: TRBJ1-2; CDR3: CSASSEPDGYTF
V: TRBV4-2; J: TRBJ2-3; CDR3: CASSQEGSGGGTDTQYF
V: TRBV2; J: TRBJ2-1; CDR3: CASSGRQGYNEQFF
V: TRBV27; J: TRBJ2-6; CDR3: CASSSPANSGANVLTF
V: TRBV5-1; J: TRBJ1-1; CDR3: CASSLDLGPDTEAFF
V: TRBV5-1; J: TRBJ1-1; CDR3: CATSFGGTEAFF
V: TRBV3-1; J: TRBJ2-2; CDR3: CASSQDYRYTGELFF
V: TRBV6-2/TRBV6-3; J: TRBJ1-5; CDR3: CASSDRGSNQPQHF
V: TRBV4-1; J: TRBJ1-4; CDR3: CASSPEGMGANEKLFF
V: TRBV6-2/TRBV6-3; J: TRBJ2-1; CDR3: CASSYSGTYNEQFF
V: TRBV6-5; J: TRBJ1-1; CDR3: CASSYERGRSTEAFF
V: TRBV7-2; J: TRBJ2-5; CDR3: CASSLNRGGQETQYF
V: TRBV27; J: TRBJ2-1; CDR3: CASKGRASGNEQFF
V: TRBV30; J: TRBJ2-7; CDR3: CAWSVAAGEQYF
V: TRBV6-1; J: TRBJ2-2; CDR3: CASRAPGTGELFF
V: TRBV5-1; J: TRBJ1-5; CDR3: CASSPQRQHNQPQHF
V: TRBV5-1; J: TRBJ1-1; CDR3: CASSSQGFGEAFF
V: TRBV27; J: TRBJ2-2; CDR3: CASTIWGTGELFF
V: TRBV15; J: TRBJ1-2; CDR3: CATSRDFGQGETYGYTF
V: TRBV7-3; J: TRBJ1-2; CDR3: CASGVQMNYGYTF
V: TRBV5-1; J: TRBJ2-7; CDR3: CASSLGDSKSSYEQYF
V: TRBV28; J: TRBJ1-6; CDR3: CASSLRQGASPLHF
V: TRBV27; J: TRBJ2-7; CDR3: CASSFGGRVHEQYF
V: TRBV30; J: TRBJ2-2; CDR3: CAWSVLGVSTGELFF
V: TRBV3-1; J: TRBJ2-5; CDR3: CASRVQGGRETQYF
V: TRBV5-1; J: TRBJ2-6; CDR3: CASSPLTGTNSGANVLTF
V: TRBV29-1; J: TRBJ1-1; CDR3: CSTRTGDTEAFF
V: TRBV10-3; J: TRBJ2-1; CDR3: CAISETGEPDNEQFF
V: TRBV28; J: TRBJ2-7; CDR3: CASSSRDHWEQYF
V: TRBV6-6; J: TRBJ2-7; CDR3: CASSYEQGSHEQYF